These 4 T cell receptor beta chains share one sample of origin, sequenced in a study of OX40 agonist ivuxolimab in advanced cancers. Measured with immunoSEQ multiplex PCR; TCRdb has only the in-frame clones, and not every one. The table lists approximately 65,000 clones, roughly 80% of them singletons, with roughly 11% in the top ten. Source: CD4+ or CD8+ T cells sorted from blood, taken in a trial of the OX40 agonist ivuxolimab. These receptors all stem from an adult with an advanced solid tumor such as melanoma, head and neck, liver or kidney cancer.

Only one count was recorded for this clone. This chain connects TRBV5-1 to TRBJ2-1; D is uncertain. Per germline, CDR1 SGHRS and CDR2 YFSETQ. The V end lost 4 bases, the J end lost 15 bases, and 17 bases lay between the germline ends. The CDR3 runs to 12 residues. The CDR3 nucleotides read TGCGCCAGCAGCCTGGGGTCCACAGATCCGTTCTTC. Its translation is CASSLGSTDPFF.

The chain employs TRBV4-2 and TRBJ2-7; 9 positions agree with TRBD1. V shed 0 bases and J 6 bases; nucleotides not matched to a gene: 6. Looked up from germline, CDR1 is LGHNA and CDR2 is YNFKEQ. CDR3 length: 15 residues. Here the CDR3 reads CASSQESGQGFEQYF. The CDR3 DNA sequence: TGTGCCAGCAGCCAAGAGTCGGGACAGGGTTTCGAGCAGTACTTC.

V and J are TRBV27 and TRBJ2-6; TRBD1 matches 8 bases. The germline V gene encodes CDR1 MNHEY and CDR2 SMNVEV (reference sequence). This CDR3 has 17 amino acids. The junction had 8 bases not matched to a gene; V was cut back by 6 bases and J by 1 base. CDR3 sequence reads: CASSNLRQGSGANVLTF. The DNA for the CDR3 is TGTGCCAGCAGCAACCTCAGACAGGGGTCTGGGGCCAACGTCCTGACTTTC.

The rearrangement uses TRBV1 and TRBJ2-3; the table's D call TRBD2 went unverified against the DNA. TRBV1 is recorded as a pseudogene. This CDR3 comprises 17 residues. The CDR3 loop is CTSSQDSPAGAPDTQYF. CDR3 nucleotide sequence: TGCACCAGCAGCCAAGATTCTCCAGCGGGAGCCCCAGATACGCAGTATTTT.